These T cell receptor beta chains were read from a single sample in a study of response to subunit inactivated influenza vaccine. A single record per CDR3 protein comes from TCRdb applying MiXCR to the RT-PCR reads. This sample has approximately 570,000 distinct CDR3 sequences, with approximately 7.6% found just once. The sample here was PBMCs from blood, taken 23 months after vaccination. The receptors were sampled from a man aged 50 to 69 who received an inactivated influenza vaccine. The CDR3 runs from the conserved cysteine through the conserved F or W. Each record gives: D gene, V gene, clone size, J gene, CDR3 protein, CDR3 DNA. D genes are given only for firm matches. Rows may omit the clone size; those that give it use once, few, many or a size class.

D: .
V: TRBV3-1
size: few
J: TRBJ2-5
CDR3: CASSQDWFGGQETQYF
DNA: TGTGCCAGCAGCCAAGATTGGTTTGGCGGACAAGAGACCCAGTACTTC

D: TRBD1
V: TRBV29-1
size: few
J: TRBJ2-3
CDR3: CSVERGQGADTQYF
DNA: TGCAGCGTTGAACGGGGACAGGGGGCTGATACGCAGTATTTT

D: TRBD1
V: TRBV27
size: few
J: TRBJ2-7
CDR3: CASSSRDSSYEQYF
DNA: TGTGCCAGCAGTTCCCGGGACAGCTCCTACGAGCAGTACTTC

D: .
V: TRBV5-1
size: few
J: TRBJ2-2
CDR3: CASSLGIGGTNTGELFF
DNA: TGCGCCAGCAGCTTGGGTATTGGGGGGACGAACACCGGGGAGCTGTTTTTT

D: .
V: TRBV6-2/TRBV6-3
size: many
J: TRBJ2-3
CDR3: CASSYSPTTLDTQYF
DNA: TGTGCCAGCAGTTACTCGCCGACGACTTTGGATACGCAGTATTTT

D: .
V: TRBV28
size: few
J: TRBJ1-1
CDR3: CASSLGGKAFF
DNA: TGTGCCAGCAGTTTAGGGGGCAAAGCTTTCTTT

D: .
V: TRBV18
size: many
J: TRBJ1-1
CDR3: CASSPPGWGDTEAFF
DNA: TGTGCCAGCTCACCTCCGGGGTGGGGGGACACTGAAGCTTTCTTT

D: TRBD1
V: TRBV24-1
size: .
J: TRBJ2-3
CDR3: CATSDPFRTGPTDTQYF
DNA: TGTGCCACCAGTGATCCGTTCAGGACAGGGCCCACAGATACGCAGTATTTT

D: .
V: TRBV7-2
size: .
J: TRBJ2-3
CDR3: CASSLAVKPGDTQYF
DNA: TGTGCCAGCAGCTTAGCGGTCAAGCCGGGAGATACGCAGTATTTT

D: TRBD2
V: TRBV3-1
size: few
J: TRBJ2-3
CDR3: CASSQGGRTQIRTSATDTQYF
DNA: TGTGCCAGCAGCCAAGGAGGGCGTACCCAGATCAGGACTAGCGCCACAGATACGCAGTATTTT

D: TRBD1
V: TRBV7-2
size: .
J: TRBJ1-4
CDR3: CASRKGTVFNEKLFF
DNA: TGTGCCAGCAGGAAGGGGACAGTTTTTAATGAAAAACTGTTTTTT

D: .
V: TRBV9
size: many
J: TRBJ2-2
CDR3: CASGGGPGELFF
DNA: TGTGCCAGCGGAGGGGGACCCGGGGAGCTGTTTTTT

D: .
V: TRBV6-2/TRBV6-3
size: many
J: TRBJ2-7
CDR3: CASSYRGITPSSEQYF
DNA: TGTGCCAGCAGTTACAGGGGGATTACTCCTAGCAGCGAGCAGTACTTC

D: TRBD2
V: TRBV20-1
size: .
J: TRBJ2-3
CDR3: CSARASGIQDTQYF
DNA: TGCAGTGCTAGGGCTAGCGGGATCCAAGATACGCAGTATTTT

D: TRBD1
V: TRBV6-2/TRBV6-3
size: many
J: TRBJ2-7
CDR3: CASSYSSGTGLYEQYF
DNA: TGTGCCAGCAGTTACTCGAGCGGGACAGGGCTCTACGAGCAGTACTTC

D: TRBD2
V: TRBV20-1
size: .
J: TRBJ2-1
CDR3: CCASPTSGRLRHEQFF
DNA: TGCTGTGCTAGTCCGACTAGCGGGAGACTTAGACATGAGCAGTTCTTC